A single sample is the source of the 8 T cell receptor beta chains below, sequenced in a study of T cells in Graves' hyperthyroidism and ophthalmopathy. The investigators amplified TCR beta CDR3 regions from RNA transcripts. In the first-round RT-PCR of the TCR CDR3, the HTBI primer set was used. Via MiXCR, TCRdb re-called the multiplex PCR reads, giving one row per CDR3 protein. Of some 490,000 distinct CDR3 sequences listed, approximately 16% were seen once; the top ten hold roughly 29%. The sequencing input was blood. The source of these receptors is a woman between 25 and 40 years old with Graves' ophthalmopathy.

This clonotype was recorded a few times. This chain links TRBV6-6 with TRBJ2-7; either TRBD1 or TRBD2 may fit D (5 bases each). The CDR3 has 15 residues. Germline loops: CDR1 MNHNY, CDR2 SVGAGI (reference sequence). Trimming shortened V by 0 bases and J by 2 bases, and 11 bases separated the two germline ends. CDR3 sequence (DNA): TGTGCCAGCAGTTACTCACGGGACCCGACCTACGAGCAGTACTTC. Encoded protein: CASSYSRDPTYEQYF.

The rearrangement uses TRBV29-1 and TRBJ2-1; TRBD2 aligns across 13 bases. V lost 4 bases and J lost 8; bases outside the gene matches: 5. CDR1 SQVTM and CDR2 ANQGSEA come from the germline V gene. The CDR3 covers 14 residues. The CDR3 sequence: CSVGTSGSRDEQFF. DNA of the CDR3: TGCAGCGTTGGGACTAGCGGGAGTCGGGATGAGCAGTTCTTC.

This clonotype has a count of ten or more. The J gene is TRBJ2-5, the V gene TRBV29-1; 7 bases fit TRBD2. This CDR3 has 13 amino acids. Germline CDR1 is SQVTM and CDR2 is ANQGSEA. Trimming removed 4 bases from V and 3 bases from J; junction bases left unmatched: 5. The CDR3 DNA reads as TGCAGCGTTGCGTCTAGCGGAAAAGAGACCCAGTACTTC. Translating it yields CSVASSGKETQYF. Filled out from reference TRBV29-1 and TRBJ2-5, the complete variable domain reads SAVISQKPSRDICQRGTSLTIQCQVDSQVTMMFWYRQQPGQSLTLIATANQGSEATYESGFVIDKFPISRPNLTFSTLTVSNMSPEDSSIYLCSVASSGKETQYFGPGTRLLVL.

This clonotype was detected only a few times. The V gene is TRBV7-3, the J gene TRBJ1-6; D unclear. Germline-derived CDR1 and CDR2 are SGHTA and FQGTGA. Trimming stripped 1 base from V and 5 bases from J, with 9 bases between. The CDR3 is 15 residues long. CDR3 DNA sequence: TGTGCCAGCAGCTTAATCGGAGGCAATAATTCACCCCTCCACTTT. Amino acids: CASSLIGGNNSPLHF.

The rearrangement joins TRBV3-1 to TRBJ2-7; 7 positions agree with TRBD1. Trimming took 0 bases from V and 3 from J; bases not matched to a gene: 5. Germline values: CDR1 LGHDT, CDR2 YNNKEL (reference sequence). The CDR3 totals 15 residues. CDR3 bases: TGTGCCAGCAGCCAAGACCCCGACAGGGACTACGAGCAGTACTTC. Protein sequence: CASSQDPDRDYEQYF.

The CDR3 sequence is CSASGEFLANTGELFF. CDR3 DNA sequence: TGCAGTGCTAGTGGGGAATTCCTCGCGAACACCGGGGAGCTGTTTTTT. The chain couples TRBV20-1 to TRBJ2-2; unclear D gene. CDR3 length: 16 amino acids. Germline values: CDR1 DFQATT, CDR2 SNEGSKA (reference sequence). The V and J ends lost 3 bases and 0 bases respectively, with 14 bases between them.

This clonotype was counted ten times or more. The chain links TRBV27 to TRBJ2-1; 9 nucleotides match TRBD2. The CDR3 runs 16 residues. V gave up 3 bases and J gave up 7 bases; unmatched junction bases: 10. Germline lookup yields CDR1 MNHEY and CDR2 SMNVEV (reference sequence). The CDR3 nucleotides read TGTGCCAGCAGTTTCCGGGCGGGAGGGCCGGGGAATGAGCAGTTCTTC. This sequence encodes CASSFRAGGPGNEQFF.

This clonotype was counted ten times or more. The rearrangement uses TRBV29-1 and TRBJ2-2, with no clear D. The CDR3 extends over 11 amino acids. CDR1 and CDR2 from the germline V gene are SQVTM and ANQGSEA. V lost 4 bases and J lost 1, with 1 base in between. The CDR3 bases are TGCAGCGTTGGGAACACCGGGGAGCTGTTTTTT. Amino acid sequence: CSVGNTGELFF.